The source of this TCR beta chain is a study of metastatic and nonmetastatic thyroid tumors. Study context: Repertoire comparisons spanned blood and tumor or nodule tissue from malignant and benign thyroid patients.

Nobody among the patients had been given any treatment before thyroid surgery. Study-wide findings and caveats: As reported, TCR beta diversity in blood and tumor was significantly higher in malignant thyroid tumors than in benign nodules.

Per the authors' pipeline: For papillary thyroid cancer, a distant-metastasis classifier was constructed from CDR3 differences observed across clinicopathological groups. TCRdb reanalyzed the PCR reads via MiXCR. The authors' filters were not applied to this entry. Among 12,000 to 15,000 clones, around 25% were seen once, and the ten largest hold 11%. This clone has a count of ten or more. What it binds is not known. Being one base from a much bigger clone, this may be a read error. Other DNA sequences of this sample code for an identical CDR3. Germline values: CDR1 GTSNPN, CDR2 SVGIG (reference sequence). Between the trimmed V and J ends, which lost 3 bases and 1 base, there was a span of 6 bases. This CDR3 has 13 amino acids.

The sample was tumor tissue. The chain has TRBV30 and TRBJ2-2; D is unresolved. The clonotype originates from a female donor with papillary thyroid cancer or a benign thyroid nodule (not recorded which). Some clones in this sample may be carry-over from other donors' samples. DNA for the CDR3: TGTGCCTGGAGATTAGGGAACACCGGGGAGCTGTTTTTT. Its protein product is CAWRLGNTGELFF. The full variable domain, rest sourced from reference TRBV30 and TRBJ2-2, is SQTIHQWPATLVQPVGSPLSLECTVEGTSNPNLYWYRQAAGRGLQLLFYSVGIGQISSEVPQNLSASRPQDRQFILSSKKLLLSDSGFYLCAWRLGNTGELFFGEGSRLTVL.